The clone carrying this T cell receptor (beta chain) occurred a few times. The antigen remains unidentified. The ends lost 2 bases at V and 6 bases at J; junction bases unmatched: 2. Germline-derived CDR1 and CDR2 are SGHNT and YYREEE (reference sequence). This CDR3 is built from 13 residues. This specimen belongs to a study of cytotoxic CD8 clonotypes in ibrutinib-treated CLL. At the level of the study: Response material was collected after a median around 12 months of treatment, range 6 to 36. Study-wide results and limits: Relative to age-matched healthy donors, clonality at baseline was higher, and it tracked circulating CD8+ T-cell counts.

Depths of 1 in 200,000 to 1 in 1 million T cells were the sequencing target. Assay: immunoSEQ multiplex PCR; the TCRdb copy retains only in-frame clones and omits some. The profile shows tens of thousands of clones, about three quarters of them singletons. Sequenced material: PBMCs, taken after 12 months of ibrutinib treatment. The receptor was derived from a human donor with chronic lymphocytic leukemia. This chain uses TRBV5-4 with TRBJ2-7; 10 positions match TRBD2. CDR3 amino acids: CASSLAGGREQYF. The CDR3, as DNA: TGTGCCAGCAGCTTAGCGGGAGGGCGCGAGCAGTACTTC.